Shown below are 31 T cell receptor beta chains from a single sample sequenced in a study of cytomegalovirus exposure and HLA in healthy donors. The protocol was immunoSEQ multiplex PCR, while the TCRdb copy is restricted to in-frame clones and leaves out a portion. Of 180,000 or so clones in the sample, more than 65% are singletons; the top ten hold around an eighth. The sample was PBMCs. The source is a woman aged 30 to 39 in good health and CMV-seropositive.

The rearrangement links TRBV18 to TRBJ2-6; maybe TRBD1 (6 bases). The CDR3 has 15 amino acids. Trimming shortened V by 4 bases and J by 1 base, and 8 bases separated the two germline ends. The germline gives CDR1 KGHSH, CDR2 LQKENI. The CDR3 DNA reads TGTGCCAGCTCACTACAGGGATCTGGGGCCAACGTCCTGACTTTC. Protein product: CASSLQGSGANVLTF.

The chain recombines TRBV5-1 with TRBJ2-3; 8 bases match TRBD2. The CDR3 sequence is 17 residues long. Looked up from germline, CDR1 is SGHRS and CDR2 is YFSETQ. V lost 2 bases to trimming and J lost 0 bases; unmatched junction nucleotides: 8. The CDR3 here is CASSLVQTSESTDTQYF. The CDR3 DNA is TGCGCCAGCAGCTTAGTCCAGACTAGCGAGAGCACAGATACGCAGTATTTT. The full variable domain, in which reference TRBV5-1 and TRBJ2-3 provide the parts outside the CDR3, is KAGVTQTPRYLIKTRGQQVTLSCSPISGHRSVSWYQQTPGQGLQFLFEYFSETQRNKGNFPGRFSGRQFSNSRSEMNVSTLELGDSALYLCASSLVQTSESTDTQYFGPGTRLTVL.

This chain connects TRBV5-1 to TRBJ2-7; 7 bases are shared with TRBD2. There are 16 residues in the CDR3. Germline lookup yields CDR1 SGHRS and CDR2 YFSETQ. Trimming took 1 base from V and 0 from J; bases not matched to a gene: 7. The CDR3 coding sequence is TGCGCCAGCAGCTTGAGTCTAGCGGCTCCCTCCTACGAGCAGTACTTC. Its translation is CASSLSLAAPSYEQYF.

This clone appeared a few times. The rearrangement links TRBV4-2 to TRBJ2-7; D not resolved. The length of the CDR3 is 11 residues. V lost 5 bases, J lost 0 bases, and 2 bases lay in between. Germline-derived CDR1 and CDR2 are LGHNA and YNFKEQ. In nucleotides, the CDR3 is TGTGCCAGCAGCTACTCCTACGAGCAGTACTTC. Residues: CASSYSYEQYF.

V is TRBV2 and J is TRBJ1-1; D remains unclear. From germline, CDR1 is SNHLY and CDR2 FYNNEI. V shed 3 bases and J shed 11 bases, with 10 bases lying between them. The CDR3 totals 11 residues. CDR3 in DNA: TGTGCCAGCAGTGAGAGGTTCGCCGCTTTCTTT. This translates into CASSERFAAFF.

The chain combines TRBV28 with TRBJ1-1; TRBD1 agrees at 10 bases. The CDR3 sequence is 18 residues long. Per germline, CDR1 MDHEN and CDR2 SYDVKM. Trimming at V came to 2 bases and at J to 4 bases, leaving 13 bases not matched to a gene. CDR3 bases: TGTGCCAGCAGTTTAGGGGGACAGGGGTTTAGGGTGAGCACTGAAGCTTTCTTT. Protein: CASSLGGQGFRVSTEAFF.

This clone was found a few times. The gene calls are TRBV21-1 and TRBJ1-1. TRBV21-1 is given as a pseudogene. This CDR3 has 16 amino acids. The CDR3 here is CARIVWGVAMNTEAFF. DNA for the CDR3: TGTGCCAGAATAGTATGGGGAGTAGCGATGAACACTGAAGCTTTCTTT.

The rearrangement joins TRBV6-5 to TRBJ1-4, with 9 bases aligning to TRBD1. The CDR3 length is 15 residues. V gave up 5 bases and J gave up 6 bases; unmatched junction bases: 7. The germline V gene has CDR1 MNHEY and CDR2 SVGAGI. The CDR3 reads CASSTFTGGDEKLFF. CDR3 in DNA: TGTGCCAGCAGTACTTTCACAGGGGGCGATGAAAAACTGTTTTTT.

The J gene is TRBJ2-7, the V gene TRBV4-1, with D tentatively TRBD2 (5 bases). The CDR3 length is 15 residues. The germline CDR1 and CDR2 sequences are MGHRA and YSYEKL. Trimming removed 0 bases from V and 2 bases from J, with 11 bases in between. The CDR3 loop reads CASSQDTGRAYEQYF. DNA of the CDR3: TGCGCCAGCAGCCAAGACACCGGGCGGGCCTACGAGCAGTACTTC.

V gene TRBV6-6 combines with J gene TRBJ1-1; D might be TRBD1 (6 bases). CDR1 MNHNY and CDR2 SVGAGI come from the germline V gene (reference sequence). This CDR3 contains 13 residues. V was clipped by 11 bases and J by 2 bases, with 15 bases between them. The CDR3 region is CAGNRAGNTEAFF. The CDR3 DNA reads TGTGCCGGGAACAGGGCGGGTAACACTGAAGCTTTCTTT.

CDR3 coding DNA: TGTGCCAGCACTCTAGGAACCTATGGCTACACCTTC. Its protein is CASTLGTYGYTF. The chain carries TRBV6-6 and TRBJ1-2, with D unresolved. Trimming shortened V by 7 bases and J by 4 bases, and 10 bases separated the two germline ends. The CDR3 totals 12 residues. Germline V gene lookup returns CDR1 MNHNY and CDR2 SVGAGI (reference sequence).

This chain links TRBV27 with TRBJ2-1, with 10 positions matching TRBD2. Trimming took 5 bases from V and 4 from J; bases not matched to a gene: 5. CDR1 and CDR2 from the germline V gene are MNHEY and SMNVEV (reference sequence). The CDR3 has 15 amino acids. This CDR3 is CASSTLAGVYNEQFF. As DNA, the CDR3 is TGTGCCAGCAGTACCCTAGCGGGAGTTTACAATGAGCAGTTCTTC.

The chain carries TRBV28 and TRBJ2-5, with D tentatively TRBD1 (6 bases). V lost 7 bases, J lost 5 bases, and 17 bases lay in between. The CDR3 is 14 amino acids. Germline CDR1 and CDR2: MDHEN and SYDVKM. This CDR3 is CASIPRGLGETQYF. The CDR3 coding sequence is TGTGCCAGCATCCCCAGGGGCTTAGGGGAGACCCAGTACTTC.

DNA of the CDR3: TGTGCCTGGAGTGGATCAGGGGGCCACCAAAAATCCTACAATGAGCAGTTCTTC. Translation: CAWSGSGGHQKSYNEQFF. The rearrangement joins TRBV30 to TRBJ2-1, with 8 bases that match TRBD1. CDR3 length equals 18 residues. After removal of 1 base from V and 1 base from J, the junction contained 12 bases not matched to a gene. Per the germline V gene, CDR1 is GTSNPN and CDR2 is SVGIG (reference sequence).

The chain uses TRBV28 and TRBJ2-4; TRBD2 matches at 7 bases. The CDR3 is made up of 15 amino acids. CDR1 and CDR2 (germline): MDHEN, SYDVKM. The V and J ends lost 5 bases and 0 bases, in that order; junction bases with no gene match: 4. CDR3 nucleotide sequence: TGTGCCAGCAGTGATAGCGGGCTAGCCAAAAACATTCAGTACTTC. The encoded protein is CASSDSGLAKNIQYF.

J is TRBJ1-2 and V is TRBV5-1; possibly TRBD1 for D (5 bases). Trimming took 0 bases from V and 8 from J, leaving 14 bases between them. This CDR3 is built from 14 residues. CDR1 is SGHRS, CDR2 YFSETQ, per germline. The CDR3 nucleotides read TGCGCCAGCAGCTTGGAATTCAGGGATAAGGGCTACACCTTC. It codes for CASSLEFRDKGYTF.

This clone was observed once. The chain has TRBV5-1 and TRBJ1-3, with a tentative D call TRBD1 (6 bases). Trimming cost V 4 bases and J 4 bases, with 18 bases left between them. CDR1 and CDR2 from the germline V gene are SGHRS and YFSETQ. CDR3 length equals 16 residues. CDR3 residues: CASSRATTGTGNTIYF. The CDR3 region has the DNA TGCGCCAGCAGCCGAGCAACCACAGGGACCGGAAACACCATATATTTT.

The rearrangement links TRBV28 to TRBJ1-2; 9 bases fit TRBD1. V dropped 0 bases and J dropped 6; count of bases not matched to a gene: 5. In germline, CDR1 is MDHEN, CDR2 SYDVKM. The CDR3 has 15 residues. CDR3 region: CASSLWGTGLDGYTF. CDR3 bases: TGTGCCAGCAGTTTATGGGGGACAGGGTTAGATGGCTACACCTTC.

This CDR3 is CASSLRYARQGPTSWQYF. The CDR3, as DNA: TGTGCCAGCAGTTTAAGGTACGCGCGACAGGGACCTACGAGCTGGCAGTACTTC. This chain uses TRBV27 with TRBJ2-7, with 7 bases matching TRBD1. CDR3 size: 18 residues. V was pared by 2 bases and J by 9 bases, with 22 bases of the junction left unmatched. From germline, CDR1 is MNHEY and CDR2 SMNVEV (reference sequence).

This chain links TRBV29-1 with TRBJ2-1; no clear D. Looked up from germline, CDR1 is SQVTM and CDR2 is ANQGSEA. The length of the CDR3 is 13 residues. The V end lost 2 bases, the J end lost 0 bases, and 5 bases lay between the germline ends. The CDR3, as DNA: TGCAGCGTTGAATCCATCTCCTACAATGAGCAGTTCTTC. Translation: CSVESISYNEQFF.

This clone was seen only a few times. The rearrangement links TRBV20-1 to TRBJ2-7; D gene ambiguous. Germline assignment: CDR1 DFQATT and CDR2 SNEGSKA (reference sequence). V was trimmed by 8 bases and J by 6 bases, leaving 11 bases between them. The CDR3 covers 10 residues. The DNA of the CDR3 is TGCAGTTTCGCCCCGGGCGAGCAGTACTTC. Translated, it gives CSFAPGEQYF.

The V call is TRBV28, the J call TRBJ2-5, with D possibly being TRBD2 (5 bases). This CDR3 is built from 11 residues. V gave up 7 bases and J gave up 7 bases, with 10 bases separating them. Germline loops: CDR1 MDHEN, CDR2 SYDVKM. As DNA, the CDR3 is TGTGCCAGCACCGTGGGAGTGACCCAGTACTTC. Amino acid sequence: CASTVGVTQYF.

This clone was seen just once. The J gene is TRBJ1-2, the V gene TRBV6-5; D is perhaps TRBD1 (5 bases). Germline CDR1 is MNHEY and CDR2 is SVGAGI. The CDR3 is 13 residues long. V lost 5 bases and J lost 2, with 9 bases in between. The CDR3 DNA is TGTGCCAGCAGTGCCCCAGGGAACTATGGCTACACCTTC. Amino acid sequence: CASSAPGNYGYTF.

This clone was counted a few times. The rearrangement joins TRBV19 to TRBJ1-5; D ambiguous. The CDR3 spans 13 residues. Trimming took 4 bases from V and 4 from J, leaving 8 bases between them. CDR1 is LNHDA, CDR2 SQIVND, per germline (reference sequence). The CDR3: CASSKSGNQPQHF. Written as DNA, the CDR3 is TGTGCCAGTAGTAAATCGGGGAATCAGCCCCAGCATTTT.

The V gene is TRBV7-8, the J gene TRBJ2-3; possible D gene TRBD2, 5 bases. V gave up 7 bases and J gave up 6 bases, with 20 bases separating them. The germline V gene has CDR1 SGHVS and CDR2 FQNEAQ. The CDR3 has 15 residues. The CDR3: CASTFSGEWVDTQYF. In DNA form, the CDR3 reads TGTGCCAGCACTTTTTCCGGGGAGTGGGTCGATACGCAGTATTTT.

The chain uses TRBV6-5 and TRBJ2-3; D ambiguous. V lost 1 base and J 0 bases, leaving 5 bases between the germline ends. The CDR3 totals 14 residues. CDR1 is MNHEY, CDR2 SVGAGI, per germline. Here the CDR3 reads CASSYWASTDTQYF. Here the CDR3 DNA reads TGTGCCAGCAGTTACTGGGCTAGCACAGATACGCAGTATTTT.

The V and J genes are TRBV18 and TRBJ2-2; no definite D call. This CDR3 has 15 residues. The germline gives CDR1 KGHSH, CDR2 LQKENI. The V gene lost 3 bases and the J gene lost 7 bases, with 15 bases spanning the gap. The CDR3 region has the DNA TGTGCCAGCTCACCTAGCCGCCACTTAGACGGGGAGCTGTTTTTT. Encoded protein: CASSPSRHLDGELFF.

The rearrangement joins TRBV2 to TRBJ1-5; 10 bases agree with TRBD1. Germline values: CDR1 SNHLY, CDR2 FYNNEI. Unmatched junction bases numbered 4, after V lost 8 bases and J lost 6 bases. The CDR3 consists of 13 residues. Written as DNA, the CDR3 is TGTGCCAGCCGAGGACAGGGGGGTCAGCCCCAGCATTTT. Residues: CASRGQGGQPQHF. The full variable domain, rest sourced from reference TRBV2 and TRBJ1-5, is EPEVTQTPSHQVTQMGQEVILRCVPISNHLYFYWYRQILGQKVEFLVSFYNNEISEKSEIFDDQFSVERPDGSNFTLKIRSTKLEDSAMYFCASRGQGGQPQHFGDGTRLSIL.

The chain has TRBV7-2 and TRBJ1-2, with 8 bases that match TRBD1. This CDR3 spans 16 amino acids. Germline-derived CDR1 and CDR2 are SGHTA and FQGNSA. V shed 1 base, J shed 2 bases, and the junction held 6 bases outside the gene matches. The CDR3 region is CASSLVAGGLNYGYTF. CDR3 DNA: TGTGCCAGCAGCTTAGTGGCAGGGGGCCTGAACTATGGCTACACCTTC. The variable domain in full, with the rest retrieved from reference TRBV7-2 and TRBJ1-2, is GAGVSQSPSNKVTEKGKDVELRCDPISGHTALYWYRQSLGQGLEFLIYFQGNSAPDKSGLPSDRFSAERTGGSVSTLTIQRTQQEDSAVYLCASSLVAGGLNYGYTFGSGTRLTVV.

The V gene is TRBV18, the J gene TRBJ1-1; possible D gene TRBD1, 6 bases. This CDR3 is 13 amino acids long. Germline CDR1 and CDR2: KGHSH and LQKENI. V lost 6 bases to trimming and J lost 6 bases, with 14 bases between them. This CDR3 reads CASSLGTKAEAFF. The CDR3, as DNA: TGTGCCAGCTCCCTTGGGACAAAGGCTGAAGCTTTCTTT.

This rearrangement joins TRBV4-1 to TRBJ2-1; D might be TRBD2 (5 bases). The V end was cut by 10 bases, the J end by 0 bases, with 13 bases between. The CDR3 has 14 amino acids. Germline CDR1 is MGHRA and CDR2 is YSYEKL. The CDR3 nucleotides read TGCGCCACCGCGGAGGCCAGCTCCTACAATGAGCAGTTCTTC. Residues: CATAEASSYNEQFF.